This TCR beta chain was retrieved from a study of CD8 T cells in Susac syndrome. Study-level results: Individuals included in the TCR sequencing and HLA analysis were acknowledged by the study to be relatively few in number.

RNA was extracted with the RNeasy kit, and a quantity of roughly 0.5 to 1 ug was reverse transcribed using random hexamers. Amplification of the TCR beta CDR3 was carried out by immunoSEQ multiplex PCR, which spanned a total of 54 Vbeta and 13 Jbeta segments. TCRdb reanalysed the immunoSEQ multiplex PCR reads using MiXCR and keeps one entry per CDR3 protein. Of more than 150,000 distinct CDR3 sequences in the sample, around 95% were seen once. Details on this clonotype: Antigen specificity is unknown.

CD8+ and CD4+ T cells from blood underwent TCR beta sequencing. FACS enriched CD8+ TEMRA cells, while bulk CD8+ and CD4+ were negatively isolated. This CDR3 has 14 residues. Germline CDR1 DFQATT, CDR2 SNEGSKA (reference sequence). The V gene lost 1 base and the J gene lost 2 bases, with 9 bases spanning the gap. The rearrangement uses TRBV20-1 and TRBJ1-3; a weak D match, TRBD1 (6 bases). The sequence derives from a human donor with multiple sclerosis. The sequenced sample was CD8+ T cells from PBMCs. The CDR3 sequence: CSARGTEAGNTIYF. CDR3 in DNA: TGCAGTGCTAGAGGGACAGAAGCTGGAAACACCATATATTTT.